This TCR beta chain was identified during a study of vaccination and CD4 T cells after COVID-19. Treatment noted: approximately nine-day PBMC culture with coronavirus spike peptide pools or control peptides (ViraFEST assay). CDR3 length: 13 residues. With 6 bases removed from V and 3 bases from J, the gap between germline ends came to 9 bases. Cultured CD4+ T cell DNA underwent sequencing with the Oncomine TCR Beta short-read assay. In TCRdb, the PCR reads were re-called with MiXCR into one record per CDR3 protein. The table shows tens of thousands of distinct CDR3 sequences, with around 43% occurring only once. This clonotype was seen a few times. As yet, its antigen is unknown.

The clonotype originates from a human donor who received a COVID-19 vaccine. The input for sequencing was CD4+ T cells from blood, cultured in vitro, taken before SARS-CoV-2 vaccination. The chain recombines TRBV12-3 or TRBV12-4 with TRBJ1-5, with D perhaps matching TRBD1 (5 bases). The CDR3 DNA is TGTGCCAGCAGGGCAGGGTTCAATCAGCCCCAGCATTTT. It yields the protein CASRAGFNQPQHF.